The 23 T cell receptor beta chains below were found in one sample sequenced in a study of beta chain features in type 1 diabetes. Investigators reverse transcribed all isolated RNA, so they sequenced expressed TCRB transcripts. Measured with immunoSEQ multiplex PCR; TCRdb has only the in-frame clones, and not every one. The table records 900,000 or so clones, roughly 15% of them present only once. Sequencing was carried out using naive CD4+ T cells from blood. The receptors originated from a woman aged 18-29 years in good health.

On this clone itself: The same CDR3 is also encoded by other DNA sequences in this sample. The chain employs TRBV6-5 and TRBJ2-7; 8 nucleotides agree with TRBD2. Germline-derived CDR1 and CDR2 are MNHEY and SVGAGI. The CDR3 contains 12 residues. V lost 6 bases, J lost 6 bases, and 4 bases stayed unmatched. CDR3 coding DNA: TGTGCCAGCAGCCAGCTAGCGGGCGAGCAGTACTTC. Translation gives CASSQLAGEQYF.

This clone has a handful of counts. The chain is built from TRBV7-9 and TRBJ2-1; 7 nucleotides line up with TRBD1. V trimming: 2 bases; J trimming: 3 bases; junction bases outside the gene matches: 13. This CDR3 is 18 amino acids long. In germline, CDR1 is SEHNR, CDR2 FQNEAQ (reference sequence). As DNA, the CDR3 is TGTGCCAGCAGCTTAACAAGGAAAGACAGGGTCCTCTACAATGAGCAGTTCTTC. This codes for CASSLTRKDRVLYNEQFF.

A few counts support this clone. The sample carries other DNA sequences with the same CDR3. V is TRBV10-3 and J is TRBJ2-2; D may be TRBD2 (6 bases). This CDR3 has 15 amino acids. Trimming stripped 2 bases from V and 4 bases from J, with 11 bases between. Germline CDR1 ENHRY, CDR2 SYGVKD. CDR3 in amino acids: CAISERREGTGELFF. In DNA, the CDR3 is TGTGCCATCAGTGAGCGGCGGGAAGGCACCGGGGAGCTGTTTTTT.

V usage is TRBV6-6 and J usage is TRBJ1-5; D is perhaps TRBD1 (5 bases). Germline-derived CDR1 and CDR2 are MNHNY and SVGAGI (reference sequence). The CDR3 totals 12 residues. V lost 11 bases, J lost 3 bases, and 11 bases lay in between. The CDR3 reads CASRGDNQPQHF. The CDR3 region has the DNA TGTGCCTCCCGGGGGGACAATCAGCCCCAGCATTTT.

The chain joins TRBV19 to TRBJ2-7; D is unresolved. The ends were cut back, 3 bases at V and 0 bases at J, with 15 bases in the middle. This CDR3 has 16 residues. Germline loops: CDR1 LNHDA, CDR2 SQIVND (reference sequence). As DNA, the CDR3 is TGTGCCAGTAGTATTTCCCTGACAAAAAGCTCCTACGAGCAGTACTTC. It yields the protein CASSISLTKSSYEQYF. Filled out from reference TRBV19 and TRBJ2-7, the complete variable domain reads DGGITQSPKYLFRKEGQNVTLSCEQNLNHDAMYWYRQDPGQGLRLIYYSQIVNDFQKGDIAEGYSVSREKKESFPLTVTSAQKNPTAFYLCASSISLTKSSYEQYFGPGTRLTVT.

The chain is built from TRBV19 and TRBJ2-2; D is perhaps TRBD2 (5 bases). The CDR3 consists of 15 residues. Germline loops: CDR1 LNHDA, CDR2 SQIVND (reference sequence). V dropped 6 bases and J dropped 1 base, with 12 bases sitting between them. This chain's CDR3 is CASRAPGMNTGELFF. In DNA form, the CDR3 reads TGTGCCAGTAGGGCTCCGGGGATGAACACCGGGGAGCTGTTTTTT.

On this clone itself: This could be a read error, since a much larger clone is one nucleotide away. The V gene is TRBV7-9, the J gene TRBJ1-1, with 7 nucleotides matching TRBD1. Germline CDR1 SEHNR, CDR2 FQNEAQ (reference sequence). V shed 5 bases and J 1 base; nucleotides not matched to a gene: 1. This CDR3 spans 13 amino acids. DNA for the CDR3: TGTGCCAGCAGCAGGGACAGGAACACTGAAGCTTTCTTT. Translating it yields CASSRDRNTEAFF.

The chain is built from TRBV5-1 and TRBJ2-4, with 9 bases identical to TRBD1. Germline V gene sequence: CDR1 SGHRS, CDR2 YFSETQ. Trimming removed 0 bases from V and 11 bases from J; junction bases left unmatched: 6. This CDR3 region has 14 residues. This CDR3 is CASSLAGTGSLQYF. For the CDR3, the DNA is TGCGCCAGCAGCTTGGCGGGGACAGGGAGCCTTCAGTACTTC. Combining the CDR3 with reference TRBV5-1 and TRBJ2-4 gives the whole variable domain KAGVTQTPRYLIKTRGQQVTLSCSPISGHRSVSWYQQTPGQGLQFLFEYFSETQRNKGNFPGRFSGRQFSNSRSEMNVSTLELGDSALYLCASSLAGTGSLQYFGAGTRLSVL.

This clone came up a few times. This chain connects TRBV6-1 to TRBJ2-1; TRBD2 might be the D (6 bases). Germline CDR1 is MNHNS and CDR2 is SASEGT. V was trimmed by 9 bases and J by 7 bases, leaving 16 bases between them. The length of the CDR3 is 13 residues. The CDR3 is CASGGRSGNEQFF. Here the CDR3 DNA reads TGTGCCAGTGGAGGGAGGTCAGGGAATGAGCAGTTCTTC.

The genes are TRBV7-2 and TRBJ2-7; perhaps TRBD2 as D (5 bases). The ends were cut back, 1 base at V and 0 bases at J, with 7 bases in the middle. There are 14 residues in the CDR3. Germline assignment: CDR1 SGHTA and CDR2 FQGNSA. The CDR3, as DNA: TGTGCCAGCAGCTTAGGGCGGGTCTCCTACGAGCAGTACTTC. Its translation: CASSLGRVSYEQYF.

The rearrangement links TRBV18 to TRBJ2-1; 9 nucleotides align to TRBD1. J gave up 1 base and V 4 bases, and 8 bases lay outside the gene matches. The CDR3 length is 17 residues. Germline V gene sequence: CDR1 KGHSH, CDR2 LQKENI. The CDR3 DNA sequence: TGTGCCAGCTCACAAGGGACAGGGCAGGGTTCCTACAATGAGCAGTTCTTC. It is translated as CASSQGTGQGSYNEQFF.

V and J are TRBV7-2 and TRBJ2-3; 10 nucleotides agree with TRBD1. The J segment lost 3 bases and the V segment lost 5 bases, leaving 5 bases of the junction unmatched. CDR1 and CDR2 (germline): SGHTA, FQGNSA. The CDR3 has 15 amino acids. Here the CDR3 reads CASSMRTGGTDTQYF. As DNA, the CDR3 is TGTGCCAGCAGCATGCGGACAGGGGGGACAGATACGCAGTATTTT.

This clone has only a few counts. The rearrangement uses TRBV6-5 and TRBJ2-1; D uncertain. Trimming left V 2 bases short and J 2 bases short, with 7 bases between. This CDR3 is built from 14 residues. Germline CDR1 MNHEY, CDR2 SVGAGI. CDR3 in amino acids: CASSYSSPYNEQFF. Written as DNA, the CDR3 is TGTGCCAGCAGTTACAGTAGCCCCTACAATGAGCAGTTCTTC.

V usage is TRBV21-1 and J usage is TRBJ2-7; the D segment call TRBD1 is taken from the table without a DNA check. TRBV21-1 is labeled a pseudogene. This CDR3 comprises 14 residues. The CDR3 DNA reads TGTGCCAGCAGCTACAGGGGACAGCCCGGGGAGCAGTACTTC. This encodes CASSYRGQPGEQYF.

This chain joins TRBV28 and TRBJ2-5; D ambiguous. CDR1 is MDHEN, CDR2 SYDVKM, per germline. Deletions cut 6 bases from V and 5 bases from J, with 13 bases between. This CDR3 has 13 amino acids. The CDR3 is CASSLGYPETQYF. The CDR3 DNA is TGTGCCAGCAGCCTCGGCTATCCCGAGACCCAGTACTTC.

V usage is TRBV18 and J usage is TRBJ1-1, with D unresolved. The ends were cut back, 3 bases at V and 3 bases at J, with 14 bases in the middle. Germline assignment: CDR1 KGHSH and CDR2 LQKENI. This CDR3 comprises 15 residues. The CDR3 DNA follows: TGTGCCAGCTCACCTAAGACATTCCTCGACACTGAAGCTTTCTTT. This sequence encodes CASSPKTFLDTEAFF.

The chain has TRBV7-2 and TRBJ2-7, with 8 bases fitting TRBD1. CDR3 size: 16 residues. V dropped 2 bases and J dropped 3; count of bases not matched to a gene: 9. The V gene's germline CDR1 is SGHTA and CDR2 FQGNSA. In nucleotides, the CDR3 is TGTGCCAGCAGCTTAAGGCGAGACAGGGGACGCTACGAGCAGTACTTC. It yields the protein CASSLRRDRGRYEQYF.

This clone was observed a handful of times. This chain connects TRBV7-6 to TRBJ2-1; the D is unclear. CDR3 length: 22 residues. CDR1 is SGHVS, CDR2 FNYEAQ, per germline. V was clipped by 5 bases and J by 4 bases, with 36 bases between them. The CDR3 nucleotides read TGTGCCAGCAGCCCCACACTTAGGAGTTCGAAGAACCATGGGTCCCTTTACAATGAGCAGTTCTTC. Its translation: CASSPTLRSSKNHGSLYNEQFF.

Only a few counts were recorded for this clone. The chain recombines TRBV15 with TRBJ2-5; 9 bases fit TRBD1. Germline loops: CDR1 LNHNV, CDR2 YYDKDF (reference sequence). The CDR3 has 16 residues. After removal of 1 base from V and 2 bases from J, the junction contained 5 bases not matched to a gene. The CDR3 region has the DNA TGTGCCACCAGCAGAGGAACAGGGGGCCTTCAAGAGACCCAGTACTTC. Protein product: CATSRGTGGLQETQYF.

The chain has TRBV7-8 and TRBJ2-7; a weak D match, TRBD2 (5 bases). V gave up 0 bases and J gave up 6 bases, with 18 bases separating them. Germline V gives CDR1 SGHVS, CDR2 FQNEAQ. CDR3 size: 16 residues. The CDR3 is CASSLARTPTYVEQYF. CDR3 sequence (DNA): TGTGCCAGCAGCTTAGCTAGGACTCCGACCTACGTCGAGCAGTACTTC.

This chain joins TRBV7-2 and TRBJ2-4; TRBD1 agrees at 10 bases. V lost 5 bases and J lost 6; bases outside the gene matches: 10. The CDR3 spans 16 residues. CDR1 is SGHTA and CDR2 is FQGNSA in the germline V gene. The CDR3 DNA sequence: TGTGCCAGCAGCCTCAGGACAGGGGGAGGGAGAAACATTCAGTACTTC. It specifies CASSLRTGGGRNIQYF.

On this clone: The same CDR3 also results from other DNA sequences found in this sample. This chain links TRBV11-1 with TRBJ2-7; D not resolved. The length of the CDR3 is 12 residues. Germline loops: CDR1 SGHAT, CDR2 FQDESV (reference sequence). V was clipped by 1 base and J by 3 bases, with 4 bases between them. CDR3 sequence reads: CASSLGVYEQYF. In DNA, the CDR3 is TGTGCCAGCAGCTTAGGGGTCTACGAGCAGTACTTC.

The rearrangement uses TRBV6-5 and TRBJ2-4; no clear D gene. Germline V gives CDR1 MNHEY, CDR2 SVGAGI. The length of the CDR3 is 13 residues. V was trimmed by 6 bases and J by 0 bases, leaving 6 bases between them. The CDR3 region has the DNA TGTGCCAGCAGCCCCTTAGCCAAAAACATTCAGTACTTC. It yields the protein CASSPLAKNIQYF.